The next 32 T cell receptor beta chains were all read from a single sample in a study of CXCR3-negative and CXCR3-positive naive CD8 T cells (dated by TCRdb to the late 2010s). Sequenced on a NextSeq 550. The Human TCR Profiling Kit (MiLaboratory) was used to make UMI-labeled 5' RACE TRB cDNA libraries. Once TCRdb had reprocessed the reads, it stored one entry per CDR3 protein sequence and supplied no DNA. This sample's table carries thousands of distinct CDR3 sequences. The ten largest clonotypes hold about 1.5% of the sample. General findings and caveats noted by the study authors: Compared with CXCR3-negative naive cells, CXCR3-positive naive cells had TRB CDR3s with higher hydrophobicity (lower Kidera factor 4), lower energy, and higher strength and volume indices.

These receptors have no identified antigens. The source material was naive CXCR3+ CD8+ T cells from blood. Taken with the paper, the label for cell subset or site translates to: CD45RO-CCR7+CD27+CD95- naive CD8+ T cells expressing CXCR3 (TNR3+). These receptors originate from a human donor in good health. Some clones in this sample may be carry-over from other donors' samples.

The chain links TRBV5-1 to TRBJ2-1. Germline CDR1 SGHRS, CDR2 YFSETQ. The CDR3 runs 12 residues. The CDR3 spells CASSSMGNEQFF.

V and J are TRBV25-1 and TRBJ1-6. Germline V lookup: CDR1 MGHDK, CDR2 SYGVNS. The CDR3 is 14 amino acids. This CDR3 reads CASSEFNQNSPLHF.

This clonotype is labeled medium-sized based on frequency. The V call is TRBV9, the J call TRBJ2-3; the TCRdb call, TRBD2, lacks DNA for checking. The germline CDR1 and CDR2 sequences are SGDLS and YYNGEE. This CDR3 is built from 15 residues. The CDR3 here is CASSPSGGGTDTQYF.

This chain uses TRBV20-1 with TRBJ1-1; the TRBD1 assignment by TCRdb is unverifiable without DNA. The germline V gene has CDR1 DFQATT and CDR2 SNEGSKA (reference sequence). The CDR3 runs to 13 residues. The CDR3 reads CSARPRGDSEAFF.

The chain uses TRBV6-1 and TRBJ1-1. Germline CDR1 is MNHNS and CDR2 is SASEGT. CDR3 length: 11 amino acids. The chain's CDR3 is CASSEGGLTFF.

This clonotype counts as medium-sized by frequency. The chain has TRBV3-1 and TRBJ2-5; TCRdb selects TRBD2, and the lack of DNA leaves this call unchecked. This CDR3 is 14 amino acids long. Germline V gives CDR1 LGHDT, CDR2 YNNKEL (reference sequence). CDR3 loop: CASSAASERKTQYF.

Judged by frequency, this clonotype is medium-sized. The chain is built from TRBV29-1 and TRBJ2-7; TCRdb gives TRBD2 as the D gene, but with no DNA this cannot be confirmed. The CDR3 is 15 residues long. Germline V gene data show CDR1 as SQVTM and CDR2 as ANQGSEA. CDR3: CSVEMEGPTLYEQYF.

The gene calls are TRBV29-1 and TRBJ2-1; the TCRdb call, TRBD2, lacks DNA for checking. Germline V gives CDR1 SQVTM, CDR2 ANQGSEA. CDR3 length: 13 residues. The CDR3 spells CSALLATYNEQFF.

Frequency places this clonotype as medium-sized. The chain uses TRBV5-6 and TRBJ2-2. Germline CDR1 and CDR2: SGHDT and YYEEEE. This CDR3 region has 12 residues. CDR3 protein: CASSGDTGELFF.

This clonotype is labeled medium-sized based on frequency. The chain couples TRBV28 to TRBJ1-1; the TRBD1 assignment by TCRdb is unverifiable without DNA. The CDR3 length is 13 residues. Germline CDR1 is MDHEN and CDR2 is SYDVKM. Here the CDR3 reads CASSFTRRTEAFF.

CDR3 sequence reads: CASSPGLAPGEQYF. V is TRBV7-9 and J is TRBJ2-7; the D call of TRBD2 rests on TCRdb alone, since no DNA is present to check it. Germline V gene lookup returns CDR1 SEHNR and CDR2 FQNEAQ (reference sequence). The CDR3 runs to 14 residues.

This clonotype is deemed medium-sized by its frequency. The rearrangement uses TRBV20-1 and TRBJ2-1; without DNA, the TCRdb call of TRBD2 cannot be checked. The CDR3 is 16 amino acids. Germline loops: CDR1 DFQATT, CDR2 SNEGSKA (reference sequence). CDR3 protein: CSARASGTAFYNEQFF.

V usage is TRBV12-3 or TRBV12-4 and J usage is TRBJ2-1; TCRdb's D gene call, TRBD2, goes unchecked for lack of DNA. The CDR3 is made up of 14 amino acids. The CDR3 is CASNRRDSLNEQFF.

The chain uses TRBV6-6 and TRBJ1-1. Looked up from germline, CDR1 is MNHNY and CDR2 is SVGAGI (reference sequence). This CDR3 region has 12 residues. This chain's CDR3 is CASSEAGTEAFF.

By frequency, this clonotype is medium-sized. V gene TRBV29-1 combines with J gene TRBJ1-5; with no DNA, the TCRdb D assignment of TRBD1 cannot be verified. Germline V lookup: CDR1 SQVTM, CDR2 ANQGSEA. The length of the CDR3 is 15 residues. The CDR3 protein is CSVDAGTVSNQPQHF. The full variable domain, with the rest looked up from reference TRBV29-1 and TRBJ1-5, is SAVISQKPSRDICQRGTSLTIQCQVDSQVTMMFWYRQQPGQSLTLIATANQGSEATYESGFVIDKFPISRPNLTFSTLTVSNMSPEDSSIYLCSVDAGTVSNQPQHFGDGTRLSIL.

The genes are TRBV7-9 and TRBJ1-5; TCRdb designates TRBD1, a call that cannot be tested without DNA. In germline, CDR1 is SEHNR, CDR2 FQNEAQ (reference sequence). This CDR3 contains 15 residues. The CDR3 protein is CASSLGVSGDQPQHF. Full variable domain (outside the CDR3, taken from reference TRBV7-9 and TRBJ1-5): DTGVSQNPRHKITKRGQNVTFRCDPISEHNRLYWYRQTLGQGPEFLTYFQNEAQLEKSRLLSDRFSAERPKGSFSTLEIQRTEQGDSAMYLCASSLGVSGDQPQHFGDGTRLSIL.

V and J are TRBV4-1 and TRBJ2-3. The CDR3 sequence is 12 residues long. Germline V lookup: CDR1 MGHRA, CDR2 YSYEKL. Here the CDR3 reads CATRSSTDTQYF.

This chain links TRBV7-2 with TRBJ2-3; absent DNA, TCRdb's TRBD2 call cannot be checked. CDR3 length equals 15 residues. Germline CDR1 reads SGHTA; CDR2 reads FQGNSA. CDR3 region: CASSPPLAGADTQYF. The full variable domain, completed using reference TRBV7-2 and TRBJ2-3, is GAGVSQSPSNKVTEKGKDVELRCDPISGHTALYWYRQSLGQGLEFLIYFQGNSAPDKSGLPSDRFSAERTGGSVSTLTIQRTQQEDSAVYLCASSPPLAGADTQYFGPGTRLTVL.

The gene calls are TRBV13 and TRBJ2-3; TCRdb indicates TRBD2, and absent DNA this call remains unverified. This CDR3 region has 16 residues. Germline-derived CDR1 and CDR2 are PRHDT and FYEKMQ (reference sequence). CDR3 protein: CASSATGTTYTDTQYF.

Frequency places this clonotype as medium-sized. The chain carries TRBV5-1 and TRBJ2-7; TCRdb's D call, TRBD1, is unchecked because there is no DNA. The CDR3 is made up of 12 amino acids. Germline V CDR1 and CDR2: SGHRS, YFSETQ. CDR3 in amino acids: CASSLAGREQYF.

This chain links TRBV25-1 with TRBJ2-7; without DNA, the TCRdb call of TRBD2 cannot be checked. CDR1 is MGHDK, CDR2 SYGVNS, per germline. The CDR3 extends over 15 amino acids. The CDR3 sequence is CASSESWDYSYEQYF.

This clonotype ranks as medium-sized in terms of frequency. The V gene is TRBV20-1, the J gene TRBJ1-5. The length of the CDR3 is 18 residues. CDR1 and CDR2 (germline): DFQATT, SNEGSKA (reference sequence). The CDR3 is CSARDPTDLRVSNQPQHF.

The chain recombines TRBV29-1 with TRBJ1-2; TCRdb reports TRBD1, a call that lacks DNA to check it against. Germline V gene data show CDR1 as SQVTM and CDR2 as ANQGSEA. The CDR3 runs 12 residues. CDR3 in amino acids: CSVDEGTYGYTF.

The chain carries TRBV7-8 and TRBJ2-5. Per the germline V gene, CDR1 is SGHVS and CDR2 is FQNEAQ. This CDR3 has 13 residues. The CDR3 reads CASSKNPGETQYF.

This clonotype counts as medium-sized by frequency. The genes are TRBV10-3 and TRBJ2-7; TCRdb lists TRBD1, though no DNA is available to test this call. This CDR3 spans 16 amino acids. From germline, CDR1 is ENHRY and CDR2 SYGVKD. The CDR3 reads CAISDLLGQNAYEQYF.

The V and J genes are TRBV5-1 and TRBJ2-2. This CDR3 region has 14 residues. The germline V gene has CDR1 SGHRS and CDR2 YFSETQ. CDR3 residues: CASSSTLNTGELFF.

The rearrangement joins TRBV11-3 to TRBJ1-6; the D call of TRBD1 rests on TCRdb alone, since no DNA is present to check it. Germline-derived CDR1 and CDR2 are SGHNT and YENEEA. The CDR3 runs to 15 residues. The CDR3 loop is CASSPRQGSGSPLHF.

The genes are TRBV12-3 or TRBV12-4 and TRBJ2-1; the D gene TCRdb calls, TRBD2, cannot be checked with no DNA. This CDR3 contains 17 residues. CDR3 in amino acids: CASSLLAGAPPYNEQFF.

The chain combines TRBV2 with TRBJ2-7; TCRdb designates TRBD1, a call that cannot be tested without DNA. Per germline, CDR1 SNHLY and CDR2 FYNNEI. This CDR3 comprises 14 residues. Here the CDR3 reads CASSDSRGVDEQYF. The full variable domain, rest sourced from reference TRBV2 and TRBJ2-7, is EPEVTQTPSHQVTQMGQEVILRCVPISNHLYFYWYRQILGQKVEFLVSFYNNEISEKSEIFDDQFSVERPDGSNFTLKIRSTKLEDSAMYFCASSDSRGVDEQYFGPGTRLTVT.

The V gene is TRBV11-1, the J gene TRBJ2-3; TCRdb proposes TRBD1, but this gene call is untestable without DNA. This CDR3 is 15 amino acids long. In germline, CDR1 is SGHAT, CDR2 FQDESV (reference sequence). CDR3 in amino acids: CASRPTGLGPDTQYF.

By frequency, this clonotype registers medium-sized. This chain joins TRBV20-1 and TRBJ1-1. CDR1 and CDR2 from the germline V gene are DFQATT and SNEGSKA (reference sequence). The CDR3 runs to 13 residues. The CDR3 reads CSARVSGSTEAFF.

The chain couples TRBV20-1 to TRBJ2-5; TCRdb designates TRBD2, a call that cannot be tested without DNA. The CDR3 contains 14 residues. CDR1 and CDR2 from the germline V gene are DFQATT and SNEGSKA (reference sequence). The CDR3 loop is CIARRLADQETQYF.